The next 8 T cell receptor beta chains were all read from a single sample in a study of blood T cells in healthy people across ages (dated by TCRdb to the mid-2010s). Receptor libraries were prepared by 5' RACE. The instrument was an Illumina HiSeq 2500. A second PCR of about 6 to 11 cycles was run with a J-beta primer mix and a sample-barcoded 5' primer. TCRdb handled the public reads itself, with Q25 trimming in fastp and clone calling in MiXCR, and kept productive beta chains. Each entry merges the rows of one CDR3 protein and shows their most common DNA and genes. This sample holds roughly 790,000 distinct CDR3 sequences; roughly two fifths were observed only once. Around 20% of the sample goes to the ten largest clones. Sequences were obtained from blood. The receptors here all came from a woman aged 55-70 years in good health.

V is TRBV28 and J is TRBJ2-7; no firm D call. The V end lost 3 bases, the J end lost 3 bases, and 18 bases lay between the germline ends. The germline V gene has CDR1 MDHEN and CDR2 SYDVKM. The CDR3 sequence is 16 residues long. The CDR3 DNA reads TGTGCCAGCAGTTTCCGATTCAGACGCCTACTCTACGAGCAGTACTTC. Amino acid sequence: CASSFRFRRLLYEQYF.

This clonotype was observed a handful of times. The chain combines TRBV6-5 with TRBJ2-7, with 7 nucleotides matching TRBD1. V lost 0 bases and J lost 4; bases outside the gene matches: 3. The CDR3 runs 14 residues. Germline CDR1 and CDR2: MNHEY and SVGAGI. The CDR3 coding sequence is TGTGCCAGCAGTTACTCAGACAGGGTATACGAGCAGTACTTC. Translating it yields CASSYSDRVYEQYF.

This clonotype was seen only once. This sequence joins TRBV29-1 and TRBJ2-1; TRBD1 is a possible D gene (7 bases). Germline CDR1 SQVTM, CDR2 ANQGSEA. The V end lost 6 bases, the J end lost 4 bases, and 10 bases lay between the germline ends. The CDR3 is 12 residues long. CDR3 in DNA: TGCAGCGTCGCGGGACAGTACAATGAGCAGTTCTTC. Its translation: CSVAGQYNEQFF.

This clonotype was counted between two and nine times. The chain recombines TRBV7-3 with TRBJ2-3, with 11 bases that match TRBD2. Germline CDR1 reads SGHTA; CDR2 reads FQGTGA. Trimming took 4 bases from V and 5 from J; bases not matched to a gene: 8. There are 16 residues in the CDR3. CDR3 sequence: CASSSFSGRAIDTQYF. CDR3 nucleotides: TGTGCCAGCAGCTCTTTTAGCGGGAGGGCCATAGATACGCAGTATTTT.

In the case of this clonotype: One junction end does not reproduce the germline sequence, and a read error may be involved. The chain links TRBV20-1 to TRBJ1-6, with D tentatively TRBD1 (6 bases). The CDR3 contains 13 residues. The germline V gene encodes CDR1 DFQATT and CDR2 SNEGSKA (reference sequence). The CDR3 protein is CGARVQGNSPLHF. In DNA, the CDR3 is TGCGGTGCTAGAGTACAGGGTAATTCACCCCTCCACTTT.

The V and J genes are TRBV20-1 and TRBJ2-5; D gene ambiguous. CDR1 DFQATT and CDR2 SNEGSKA come from the germline V gene (reference sequence). V was trimmed by 3 bases and J by 2 bases, leaving 10 bases between them. CDR3 length equals 13 residues. The CDR3 spells CSARETVQETQYF. The CDR3 coding sequence is TGCAGTGCTAGGGAAACAGTACAAGAGACCCAGTACTTC.

The genes are TRBV5-1 and TRBJ1-1, with 10 bases matching TRBD1. From germline, CDR1 is SGHRS and CDR2 YFSETQ. The V gene end was trimmed by 2 bases and the J gene end by 7 bases; junction bases not matched to a gene: 5. The CDR3 totals 14 residues. The CDR3 sequence is CASSLDRGRGEAFF. CDR3 bases: TGCGCCAGCAGCTTAGACAGGGGGCGCGGTGAAGCTTTCTTT.

This clonotype appeared a single time. This sequence joins TRBV28 and TRBJ1-1; 7 bases fit TRBD1. CDR1 MDHEN and CDR2 SYDVKM come from the germline V gene. The CDR3 extends over 16 amino acids. V shed 3 bases and J 1 base; nucleotides not matched to a gene: 8. DNA for the CDR3: TGTGCCAGCAGTTTCGTCGGGACAGCGGGGAACACTGAAGCTTTCTTT. It translates to CASSFVGTAGNTEAFF.